The clone carrying this T cell receptor (beta chain) is labeled as large (0.1 to 1%). Its antigen remains unknown. This sample was taken from a study of circulating CD8 cells and anti-PD-1 response in melanoma. Regarding the study as a whole: A small cohort with few responders supplied the baseline and M1 comparisons. Diversity ranked highest in DNEG and lowest in TIGIT subsets. The cohort mixed treatment-naive and previously treated patients.

The QIAseq Immune Repertoire TCR panel built the libraries from about 16 ng of total RNA. Each CDR3 protein gets one entry after TCRdb re-called the reads with MiXCR. The sample shows some 410 distinct CDR3 sequences, less than 11% of them seen only once. Germline CDR1 MDHEN, CDR2 SYDVKM. CDR3 length: 12 amino acids. Trimming removed 6 bases at V and 5 bases at J, with 5 bases between. Live CD3+CD8+TCRalphabeta+ cells were sorted into four subsets by PD-1 and/or TIGIT. The chain joins TRBV28 to TRBJ2-6, with D hard to call. The clonotype was recovered from a human donor with melanoma. Here the sequenced sample was CD8+ T cells from PBMCs, taken at baseline or after one month of anti-PD-1 therapy (not recorded which). DNA for the CDR3: TGTGCCAGCAGGAGTAGGGCCAACGTCCTGACTTTC. This gives the protein CASRSRANVLTF. Combining the CDR3 with reference TRBV28 and TRBJ2-6 gives the whole variable domain DVKVTQSSRYLVKRTGEKVFLECVQDMDHENMFWYRQDPGLGLRLIYFSYDVKMKEKGDIPEGYSVSREKKERFSLILESASTNQTSMYLCASRSRANVLTFGAGSRLTVL.